The clone carrying this T cell receptor (beta chain) was counted between two and nine times. The CDR3 totals 15 residues. Germline V gives CDR1 SGHTA, CDR2 FQGTGA. V lost 2 bases and J lost 1, with 11 bases in between. Sequencing targeted expressed TCRB transcripts, as all isolated RNA had been reverse transcribed. The study sequenced naive, central memory and regulatory T cell samples to an average of about 3.5 million reads. The repertoire was sequenced with immunoSEQ multiplex PCR; TCRdb's copy has only in-frame clones and lacks some. The sample comprises approximately 380,000 clones, over 13% of which are singletons, and roughly 0.017% rests with the top ten. Populations obtained by sorting all exceeded 98% purity. The data stem from a study of beta chain features in type 1 diabetes.

The rearrangement uses TRBV7-3 and TRBJ2-5; D gene ambiguous. The sequence was obtained from a woman between 18 and 29 years old in good health. The specimen sequenced was naive CD4+ T cells from blood. The CDR3 protein is CASSLSNSIQETQYF. CDR3 DNA sequence: TGTGCCAGCAGCTTATCCAACAGTATCCAAGAGACCCAGTACTTC.